Listed below are T cell receptor beta chains from one sample, sequenced in a study of blood T cells in healthy people across ages. MiXCR was run by TCRdb on the 5' RACE reads, yielding one entry per CDR3 protein. The sample has over 600,000 distinct CDR3 sequences; 56% are singletons. Material: blood. These receptors all come from a man in his forties or fifties in good health. Both conserved end residues are part of each CDR3. A D gene is named only where the DNA matches it firmly. Some rows mark clone size as missing; the rest say once, few, many or name a class of expanded clone.

V	size	D	J	CDR3	DNA
TRBV7-2	many	NA	TRBJ2-5	CASSLVARYQETQYF	TGTGCCAGCAGCTTAGTTGCTAGGTACCAAGAGACCCAGTACTTC
TRBV6-2/TRBV6-3	NA	NA	TRBJ2-1	CASGNSPLRDNEQFF	TGTGCCAGCGGTAATTCTCCGCTACGGGACAATGAGCAGTTCTTC
TRBV5-1	NA	NA	TRBJ2-5	CASSSPDRNQETQYF	TGCGCCAGCAGTTCCCCTGACAGAAACCAAGAGACCCAGTACTTC
TRBV6-2/TRBV6-3	NA	NA	TRBJ1-2	CASSYALIPRGYTF	TGTGCCAGCAGTTACGCGCTAATCCCGCGGGGCTACACCTTC
TRBV27	NA	NA	TRBJ2-5	CASSSLPRETQYF	TGTGCCAGCAGTTCCCTACCCAGGGAGACCCAGTACTTC
TRBV7-9	NA	TRBD2	TRBJ2-7	CASSLGRSGTSAAYEQYF	TGTGCCAGCAGCTTAGGGCGATCTGGGACTAGCGCGGCCTACGAGCAGTACTTC
TRBV7-2	few	NA	TRBJ2-1	CASSPGRGWDNEQFF	TGTGCCAGCAGCCCAGGACGAGGATGGGACAATGAGCAGTTCTTC
TRBV9	NA	NA	TRBJ2-2	CASSPPLSPGELFF	TGTGCCAGCAGCCCACCCCTTTCTCCCGGGGAGCTGTTTTTT
TRBV7-3	NA	NA	TRBJ2-5	CASRSTGGGSGATQRQYF	TGTGCCAGCAGATCTACAGGGGGTGGTAGCGGGGCCACCCAGCGCCAGTACTTC
TRBV28	NA	TRBD2	TRBJ2-5	CASSLAGGIMKTQYF	TGTGCCAGCAGTTTAGCGGGAGGGATCATGAAGACCCAGTACTTC
TRBV29-1	few	NA	TRBJ1-1	CSVGARTEAFF	TGCAGCGTTGGGGCAAGGACTGAAGCTTTCTTT
TRBV7-6	NA	NA	TRBJ2-1	CVSSLGGILSEQFF	TGTGTCAGCAGCTTAGGCGGGATCCTTAGTGAGCAGTTCTTC
TRBV28	few	NA	TRBJ2-5	CATRQADNYQETQYF	TGTGCCACCCGACAGGCAGACAATTACCAAGAGACCCAGTACTTC
TRBV28	NA	NA	TRBJ1-6	CASTSLLGGSSPLHF	TGTGCCAGCACCTCCCTCTTAGGGGGGAGTTCACCCCTCCACTTT
TRBV9	few	NA	TRBJ1-2	CASSSDYTRTF	TGTGCCAGCAGCTCGGACTATACGCGCACCTTC
TRBV7-3	few	NA	TRBJ2-1	CASSPGYRNEQFF	TGTGCCAGCAGCCCGGGGTACCGCAATGAGCAGTTCTTC
TRBV2	NA	NA	TRBJ2-7	CASSGGLRGSYEQYF	TGTGCCAGCAGTGGGGGCCTACGGGGCTCCTACGAGCAGTACTTC
TRBV4-1	NA	NA	TRBJ1-2	CASSQEAGGRNYGYTF	TGCGCCAGCAGCCAAGAGGCGGGGGGCAGGAACTATGGCTACACCTTC
TRBV4-3	few	NA	TRBJ2-7	CASSQDGTSSYEQYF	TGCGCCAGCAGCCAAGATGGAACTAGCAGCTACGAGCAGTACTTC
TRBV7-2	few	NA	TRBJ2-7	CASSLAGVTSEQYF	TGTGCCAGCAGCTTAGCGGGGGTAACAAGCGAGCAGTACTTC
TRBV3-1	NA	NA	TRBJ2-7	CASSPNGHYYEQYF	TGTGCCAGCAGCCCGAATGGACACTACTACGAGCAGTACTTC
TRBV7-2	many	NA	TRBJ2-3	CASSLGRGTDTQYF	TGTGCCAGCAGCTTAGGTCGGGGCACAGATACGCAGTATTTT
TRBV20-1	few	TRBD1	TRBJ1-1	CSASGYTLDRANTEAFF	TGCAGTGCTAGTGGCTACACTCTGGACAGGGCGAACACTGAAGCTTTCTTT
TRBV5-1	NA	NA	TRBJ2-3	CASSLEVGRTDTQYF	TGCGCCAGCAGCTTGGAGGTAGGCCGCACAGATACGCAGTATTTT
TRBV12-3/TRBV12-4	few	TRBD2	TRBJ2-7	CASSRPSGPSGEQYF	TGTGCCAGCAGCCGCCCTAGCGGACCTTCGGGCGAGCAGTACTTC
TRBV6-5	once	NA	TRBJ1-2	CAISYSMGINYGYTF	TGTGCCATCAGTTACTCGATGGGGATTAACTATGGCTACACCTTC
TRBV7-9	NA	TRBD2	TRBJ2-2	CASSLLASTGELFF	TGTGCCAGCAGCCTACTAGCGAGCACCGGGGAGCTGTTTTTT
TRBV29-1	few	NA	TRBJ2-1	CSSSGVSLANEQFF	TGCAGCTCCTCCGGAGTTAGCCTGGCCAATGAGCAGTTCTTC
TRBV25-1	NA	NA	TRBJ1-2	CASTSLDYYGYTF	TGTGCCAGCACCTCCCTGGACTACTATGGCTACACCTTC
TRBV7-2	few	NA	TRBJ2-5	CASSLNNPLAGQPVQETQYF	TGTGCCAGCAGCTTAAATAATCCTCTGGCGGGACAGCCGGTCCAAGAGACCCAGTACTTC
TRBV25-1	NA	TRBD1	TRBJ1-1	CASSEWGGTGNTEAFF	TGTGCCAGCAGTGAATGGGGGGGGACAGGGAACACTGAAGCTTTCTTT
TRBV20-1	few	TRBD2	TRBJ2-5	CSASAVAGRQETQYF	TGCAGTGCTAGTGCCGTAGCGGGTCGCCAAGAGACCCAGTACTTC
TRBV7-2	NA	NA	TRBJ1-5	CASSLGGKNQPQHF	TGTGCCAGCAGCTTAGGAGGGAAGAATCAGCCCCAGCATTTT
TRBV7-8	NA	NA	TRBJ2-5	CASSPRRHGSSETQYF	TGTGCCAGCAGCCCTCGTCGCCACGGGAGTTCGGAGACCCAGTACTTC
TRBV7-2	NA	TRBD2	TRBJ2-5	CASSPSGSKETQYF	TGTGCCAGCAGCCCTAGCGGTTCCAAAGAGACCCAGTACTTC
TRBV14	NA	NA	TRBJ1-2	CASSPQGGIYGYTF	TGTGCCAGCAGCCCCCAGGGAGGAATCTATGGCTACACCTTC
TRBV5-8	few	NA	TRBJ2-6	CASSLDRRPSGANVLTF	TGTGCCAGCAGCTTGGATAGAAGGCCCTCTGGGGCCAACGTCCTGACTTTC
TRBV4-1	NA	NA	TRBJ2-3	CASSQGDLRTDTQYF	TGCGCCAGCAGCCAAGGGGACTTACGCACAGATACGCAGTATTTT
TRBV2	once	TRBD2	TRBJ2-5	CVSSARTSGSLIQETQYF	TGTGTCAGCAGTGCAAGGACTAGCGGGTCTCTGATACAAGAGACCCAGTACTTC
TRBV29-1	NA	NA	TRBJ2-1	CSVLAPLVTGEQFF	TGCAGCGTTCTGGCCCCGCTCGTTACGGGAGAGCAGTTCTTC
TRBV14	NA	NA	TRBJ2-1	CASSQGLSGYEQFF	TGTGCCAGCAGCCAAGGTCTCTCAGGGTATGAGCAGTTCTTC
TRBV4-3	once	NA	TRBJ2-3	CASSQSRLSTDTQYF	TGCGCCAGCAGCCAATCCCGACTAAGCACAGATACGCAGTATTTT
TRBV4-3	few	TRBD2	TRBJ2-7	CASSQDGGRRVEQYF	TGCGCCAGCAGCCAAGACGGGGGGAGAAGAGTCGAGCAGTACTTC
TRBV29-1	NA	TRBD1	TRBJ1-4	CSVARGQANEKLFF	TGCAGCGTTGCAAGGGGGCAGGCTAATGAAAAACTGTTTTTT